What follows are 5 T cell receptor beta chains derived from one specimen sequenced in a study of blood T cell repertoires in COVID-19. Profiling relied on immunoSEQ multiplex PCR, and the TCRdb table lists in-frame clones only, not all of them. The sample contains some 30,000 clones, about four fifths of which appear only once. The sample taken for sequencing was peripheral blood. These receptors were collected from a man of 80 years or more with active COVID-19.

The count of this clone is one. This chain uses TRBV3-1 (or the pseudogene TRBV3-2) with TRBJ1-2; maybe TRBD1 (5 bases). Deletions cut 5 bases from V and 2 bases from J, with 15 bases between. The germline gives CDR1 LGHDT, CDR2 YNNKEL (reference sequence). CDR3 length equals 15 residues. The CDR3: CASSSRFAGNYGYTF. The DNA of the CDR3 is TGTGCCAGCAGCTCACGCTTTGCAGGGAACTATGGCTACACCTTC.

The chain carries TRBV19 and TRBJ1-2, with 8 positions matching TRBD1. V lost 7 bases and J lost 4; bases outside the gene matches: 5. CDR1 and CDR2 from the germline V gene are LNHDA and SQIVND (reference sequence). The CDR3 has 13 residues. The CDR3 nucleotides read TGTGCCAGTATGGCAGGGGGCACCTATGGCTACACCTTC. Translated, it gives CASMAGGTYGYTF. Supplemented by reference TRBV19 and TRBJ1-2, the full variable domain reads DGGITQSPKYLFRKEGQNVTLSCEQNLNHDAMYWYRQDPGQGLRLIYYSQIVNDFQKGDIAEGYSVSREKKESFPLTVTSAQKNPTAFYLCASMAGGTYGYTFGSGTRLTVV.

The rearrangement uses TRBV5-1 and TRBJ2-1, with TRBD1 matching 7 bases. The germline CDR1 and CDR2 sequences are SGHRS and YFSETQ. With 4 bases clipped from V and 8 bases from J, the junction kept 6 bases outside the gene matches. The CDR3 loop spans 13 amino acids. CDR3 nucleotides: TGCGCCAGCAGCACAACAGGGGCCTATGAGCAGTTCTTC. This codes for CASSTTGAYEQFF.

This chain uses TRBV30 with TRBJ1-1; 7 bases match TRBD1. V was clipped by 2 bases and J by 4 bases; unmatched bases: 7. Germline CDR1 and CDR2: GTSNPN and SVGIG (reference sequence). The CDR3 loop spans 14 amino acids. The CDR3 bases are TGTGCCTGGAGTAAAGACAGGGTACGCACTGAAGCTTTCTTT. Translated: CAWSKDRVRTEAFF.

The chain couples TRBV5-1 to TRBJ1-4; 7 nucleotides match TRBD1. With 4 bases clipped from V and 8 bases from J, the junction kept 8 bases outside the gene matches. Germline CDR1 and CDR2: SGHRS and YFSETQ. The CDR3 is made up of 14 amino acids. The CDR3 sequence: CASSTGQATEKLFF. The CDR3 nucleotides are TGCGCCAGCAGCACCGGACAGGCCACCGAAAAACTGTTTTTT.